This entry lists 32 T cell receptor beta chains sequenced from one sample in a study of PD-L1 blockade in urothelial cancer. Clones were sequenced by immunoSEQ multiplex PCR, and TCRdb holds only the in-frame ones, with some missing. The data show approximately 90,000 clones, approximately 87% seen once. Time point reported: pretreatment peripheral blood. Source: PBMCs, taken around atezolizumab (anti-PD-L1) treatment. The receptor source for this set is a man aged 55 to 70 with urothelial cancer.

The V call is TRBV6-5, the J call TRBJ1-5; tentatively, D is TRBD1 (5 bases). Germline V CDR1 and CDR2: MNHEY, SVGAGI. The CDR3 has 13 amino acids. Deletions cut 2 bases from V and 7 bases from J, with 9 bases between. For the CDR3, the DNA is TGTGCCAGCAGTTACGCCAGGGAACAGCCCCAGCATTTT. This codes for CASSYAREQPQHF.

There are a few counts of this clone. At the DNA level, this CDR3 is encoded by other sequences in the same sample as well. The gene calls are TRBV5-1 and TRBJ2-3; D ambiguous. The V gene lost 4 bases and the J gene lost 5 bases, with 8 bases spanning the gap. Germline CDR1 is SGHRS and CDR2 is YFSETQ. The CDR3 spans 12 residues. DNA for the CDR3: TGCGCCAGCAGCGTAACCGGAGATACGCAGTATTTT. As protein: CASSVTGDTQYF.

This clone was seen once. This chain uses TRBV9 with TRBJ2-1; possibly TRBD2 for D (6 bases). The germline V and J ends were trimmed by 1 base and 8 bases, with 13 bases remaining between them. The germline gives CDR1 SGDLS, CDR2 YYNGEE. CDR3 size: 14 residues. The CDR3 bases are TGTGCCAGCAGCGTATTGGCTAGCGTGGATGAGCAGTTCTTC. It translates to CASSVLASVDEQFF.

The rearrangement uses TRBV7-9 and TRBJ2-7; D may be TRBD1 (6 bases). Trimming took off 5 bases at V and 2 bases at J, with 16 bases between the two ends. The CDR3 has 15 residues. Germline V gene lookup returns CDR1 SEHNR and CDR2 FQNEAQ (reference sequence). The CDR3 region is CASSTRQALAYEQYF. CDR3 coding DNA: TGTGCCAGCAGCACCAGACAGGCCTTAGCCTACGAGCAGTACTTC.

This clone has just a few counts. The J gene is TRBJ2-7, the V gene TRBV2; 8 bases match TRBD1. J gave up 1 base and V 6 bases, and 2 bases lay outside the gene matches. The CDR3 is 13 amino acids. In germline, CDR1 is SNHLY, CDR2 FYNNEI. This chain's CDR3 is CASSRDRSYEQYF. The CDR3 bases are TGTGCCAGCAGCCGGGACAGGTCCTACGAGCAGTACTTC.

The chain joins TRBV5-1 to TRBJ2-7, with D possibly being TRBD2 (7 bases). In germline, CDR1 is SGHRS, CDR2 YFSETQ. This CDR3 is built from 15 residues. The ends were cut back, 4 bases at V and 7 bases at J, with 21 bases in the middle. CDR3 coding DNA: TGCGCCAGCAGCCTGAGGGGGGGTCCCTCGTGGGAGCAGTACTTC. It yields the protein CASSLRGGPSWEQYF.

J is TRBJ2-2 and V is TRBV9, with D perhaps matching TRBD2 (5 bases). Per germline, CDR1 SGDLS and CDR2 YYNGEE. V was clipped by 5 bases and J by 4 bases, with 12 bases between them. The CDR3 runs 14 residues. The DNA of the CDR3 is TGTGCCAGCAGGGCGGGCCCATTCACCGGGGAGCTGTTTTTT. Translating gives CASRAGPFTGELFF.

This clone has a single count. V is TRBV11-2 and J is TRBJ1-3; possible D gene TRBD1, 6 bases. The V gene lost 3 bases and the J gene lost 4 bases, with 10 bases spanning the gap. CDR1 is SGHAT, CDR2 FQNNGV, per germline. The CDR3 is 14 amino acids. CDR3 sequence: CASSLMDSGNTIYF. The CDR3 region has the DNA TGTGCCAGCAGCTTGATGGACAGCGGAAACACCATATATTTT.

The chain is built from TRBV30 and TRBJ2-3; 9 bases are a match to TRBD2. V lost 0 bases and J lost 3; bases outside the gene matches: 7. Germline-derived CDR1 and CDR2 are GTSNPN and SVGIG (reference sequence). CDR3 size: 16 residues. The CDR3 nucleotides read TGTGCCTGGAGTGTGCTGGCGGGGGGGCAGACAGATACGCAGTATTTT. Residues: CAWSVLAGGQTDTQYF.

The chain recombines TRBV2 with TRBJ2-1; possibly TRBD2 for D (5 bases). Germline assignment: CDR1 SNHLY and CDR2 FYNNEI. The CDR3 totals 13 residues. V lost 8 bases, J lost 3 bases, and 11 bases lay in between. The CDR3 nucleotides read TGTGCCAGCGGAGACTATCTCTACAATGAGCAGTTCTTC. It specifies CASGDYLYNEQFF.

The genes are TRBV11-2 and TRBJ2-7, with D uncertain. CDR3 length: 12 amino acids. Germline V gene lookup returns CDR1 SGHAT and CDR2 FQNNGV. The V gene lost 2 bases and the J gene lost 3 bases, with 5 bases spanning the gap. The CDR3 nucleotides are TGTGCCAGCAGCTTATCCCTCTACGAGCAGTACTTC. Amino acids: CASSLSLYEQYF.

This clone was seen a few times. The rearrangement uses TRBV20-1 and TRBJ1-2, with no clear D. Germline loops: CDR1 DFQATT, CDR2 SNEGSKA (reference sequence). Trimming stripped 4 bases from V and 0 bases from J, with 3 bases between. This CDR3 contains 11 residues. The CDR3 nucleotides read TGCAGTGCTAACTCTAACTATGGCTACACCTTC. Translating gives CSANSNYGYTF.

V gene TRBV9 combines with J gene TRBJ1-4, with TRBD1 as a possible D gene (5 bases). In germline, CDR1 is SGDLS, CDR2 YYNGEE. This CDR3 is built from 16 residues. V was shortened by 0 bases and J by 7 bases, with 16 bases between the two germline ends. CDR3 DNA: TGTGCCAGCAGCGTAGGGGCTAGGCAGGGAAGTGAAAAACTGTTTTTT. It yields the protein CASSVGARQGSEKLFF. The full variable domain, in which reference TRBV9 and TRBJ1-4 provide the parts outside the CDR3, is DSGVTQTPKHLITATGQRVTLRCSPRSGDLSVYWYQQSLDQGLQFLIQYYNGEERAKGNILERFSAQQFPDLHSELNLSSLELGDSALYFCASSVGARQGSEKLFFGSGTQLSVL.

The chain joins TRBV4-3 to TRBJ2-6; 7 bases line up with TRBD2. After removal of 1 base from V and 0 bases from J, the junction contained 9 bases not matched to a gene. The CDR3 is made up of 19 amino acids. CDR1 is LGHNA, CDR2 YSLEER, per germline. CDR3 DNA sequence: TGCGCCAGCAGCCAAGGGGCTGGGGGGGGGAGCTCTGGGGCCAACGTCCTGACTTTC. Amino acids: CASSQGAGGGSSGANVLTF.

The chain is built from TRBV28 and TRBJ1-2; TRBD1 is a possible D gene (6 bases). With 3 bases removed from V and 6 bases from J, the gap between germline ends came to 14 bases. This CDR3 spans 14 amino acids. Germline CDR1 MDHEN, CDR2 SYDVKM. For the CDR3, the DNA is TGTGCCAGCAGTTTCCCGCGGGGGGCCAATGGCTACACCTTC. Amino acid sequence: CASSFPRGANGYTF.

This clone was seen a few times. This sequence joins TRBV6-5 and TRBJ1-5, with 9 nucleotides matching TRBD1. Losses at the gene ends were 6 bases for V and 3 bases for J; bases not matched to a gene: 6. Germline V gene sequence: CDR1 MNHEY, CDR2 SVGAGI. The CDR3 has 15 residues. The CDR3 reads CASSPGTGNNQPQHF. CDR3 nucleotide sequence: TGTGCCAGCAGCCCGGGGACAGGGAACAATCAGCCCCAGCATTTT.

The chain couples TRBV7-9 to TRBJ2-1; a possible D gene is TRBD1 (6 bases). This CDR3 has 14 residues. V lost 4 bases and J 6 bases, leaving 13 bases between the germline ends. Per germline, CDR1 SEHNR and CDR2 FQNEAQ (reference sequence). The DNA for the CDR3 is TGTGCCAGCAGCTGGTCAGGGGACCCCAATGAGCAGTTCTTC. Its translation is CASSWSGDPNEQFF.

This clone was found once. The V gene is TRBV7-9, the J gene TRBJ2-7; the D gene is possibly TRBD1 (5 bases). Trimming removed 4 bases from V and 6 bases from J, with 7 bases in between. CDR1 is SEHNR and CDR2 is FQNEAQ in the germline V gene (reference sequence). The CDR3 loop spans 11 amino acids. The CDR3 DNA sequence: TGTGCCAGCAGCTCCAGGGCCGAGCAGTACTTC. It yields the protein CASSSRAEQYF.

The chain carries TRBV5-1 and TRBJ2-1; 8 bases are a match to TRBD1. J was trimmed by 5 bases and V by 4 bases; bases with no gene match: 8. This CDR3 has 15 residues. CDR1 is SGHRS and CDR2 is YFSETQ in the germline V gene. The CDR3, as DNA: TGCGCCAGCAGCCCCGGACAGGGAGCCCACAATGAGCAGTTCTTC. It codes for CASSPGQGAHNEQFF.

This CDR3 is CASSLAGGTGVSGNQPQHF. In nucleotides, the CDR3 is TGTGCCAGCAGTTTAGCTGGGGGGACAGGGGTAAGTGGCAATCAGCCCCAGCATTTT. The V and J genes are TRBV27 and TRBJ1-5; 10 nucleotides line up with TRBD1. V lost 2 bases to trimming and J lost 2 bases; unmatched junction nucleotides: 12. Germline V CDR1 and CDR2: MNHEY, SMNVEV (reference sequence). The CDR3 is 19 amino acids.

The chain links TRBV4-2 to TRBJ2-7, with TRBD2 matching 11 bases. This CDR3 is 17 amino acids long. CDR1 is LGHNA, CDR2 YNFKEQ, per germline. After removal of 2 bases from V and 1 base from J, the junction contained 7 bases not matched to a gene. The CDR3 nucleotides are TGTGCCAGCAGCCAACGATTTGGGACTAGCGGTTCCTACGAGCAGTACTTC. Residues: CASSQRFGTSGSYEQYF.

The CDR3 region is CASSPTADGRWADTQYF. For the CDR3, the DNA is TGTGCCAGCAGCCCCACAGCGGACGGGAGATGGGCAGATACGCAGTATTTT. V gene TRBV4-2 combines with J gene TRBJ2-3; D might be TRBD2 (6 bases). Germline V gives CDR1 LGHNA, CDR2 YNFKEQ. V lost 4 bases, J lost 4 bases, and 21 bases lay in between. There are 17 residues in the CDR3.

The chain is built from TRBV9 and TRBJ2-5; 7 nucleotides match TRBD1. Germline V gene sequence: CDR1 SGDLS, CDR2 YYNGEE. The CDR3 has 16 amino acids. The junction had 12 bases not matched to a gene; V was cut back by 4 bases and J by 3 bases. The CDR3 sequence is CASSLPGQPGEETQYF. CDR3 sequence (DNA): TGTGCCAGCAGCCTACCGGGACAGCCAGGGGAAGAGACCCAGTACTTC.

This chain connects TRBV7-8 to TRBJ2-2; D uncertain. The CDR3 consists of 13 residues. Germline lookup yields CDR1 SGHVS and CDR2 FQNEAQ. V lost 1 base and J 10 bases, leaving 10 bases between the germline ends. The CDR3 DNA is TGTGCCAGCAGCTTAGTTCCCCATTCGGAGCTGTTTTTT. Amino acids: CASSLVPHSELFF.

This chain links TRBV7-3 with TRBJ2-7, with a weak D call TRBD2 (5 bases). This CDR3 is built from 14 residues. Trimming shortened V by 5 bases and J by 3 bases, and 14 bases separated the two germline ends. Looked up from germline, CDR1 is SGHTA and CDR2 is FQGTGA. The CDR3 loop reads CASSPSSGNYEQYF. CDR3 bases: TGTGCCAGCAGCCCTAGCAGCGGTAACTACGAGCAGTACTTC.

The rearrangement uses TRBV27 and TRBJ2-3, with D possibly matching TRBD2 (6 bases). This CDR3 has 13 residues. The germline V gene encodes CDR1 MNHEY and CDR2 SMNVEV (reference sequence). V lost 6 bases and J lost 3, with 10 bases in between. The CDR3 nucleotides are TGTGCCAGCAGGGGGACTGTTACAGATACGCAGTATTTT. Protein product: CASRGTVTDTQYF.

The rearrangement uses TRBV2 and TRBJ2-5; TRBD2 is a possible D gene (6 bases). The CDR3 runs to 13 residues. Germline CDR1 reads SNHLY; CDR2 reads FYNNEI. V was cut by 5 bases and J by 4 bases, with 11 bases left in between. The CDR3: CASSLRRAETQYF. CDR3 in DNA: TGTGCCAGCAGTCTCCGGAGGGCAGAGACCCAGTACTTC.

The chain carries TRBV6-5 and TRBJ2-7, with TRBD1 matching 11 bases. The V gene end was trimmed by 2 bases and the J gene end by 0 bases; junction bases not matched to a gene: 3. The CDR3 covers 16 residues. Germline-derived CDR1 and CDR2 are MNHEY and SVGAGI. For the CDR3, the DNA is TGTGCCAGCAGTTACCCAGGGACAGGGGGCTCCTACGAGCAGTACTTC. Amino acid sequence: CASSYPGTGGSYEQYF.

This clone has only one observation. The genes are TRBV7-9 and TRBJ2-7; 9 bases match TRBD1. The CDR3 spans 14 residues. V trimming: 5 bases; J trimming: 6 bases; junction bases outside the gene matches: 8. Germline V CDR1 and CDR2: SEHNR, FQNEAQ (reference sequence). CDR3 DNA: TGTGCCAGCAGCCCTGACAGGGGGTTTCCCGAGCAGTACTTC. It codes for CASSPDRGFPEQYF.

The chain uses TRBV15 and TRBJ2-3, with D unresolved. CDR1 and CDR2 (germline): LNHNV, YYDKDF (reference sequence). The length of the CDR3 is 13 residues. The V end lost 0 bases, the J end lost 4 bases, and 5 bases lay between the germline ends. As DNA, the CDR3 is TGTGCCACCAGCAGAGACCTTGCAGATACGCAGTATTTT. This translates into CATSRDLADTQYF.

This chain connects TRBV6-5 to TRBJ2-7, with a possible D match to TRBD2 (5 bases). Trimming cost V 3 bases and J 7 bases, with 13 bases left between them. Germline V gene data show CDR1 as MNHEY and CDR2 as SVGAGI. This CDR3 comprises 13 residues. The CDR3 DNA is TGTGCCAGCAGTTATAGGGAGTCTTCTGAGCAGTACTTC. This gives the protein CASSYRESSEQYF.

This chain joins TRBV6-4 and TRBJ1-1; D is unclear. Germline V gene sequence: CDR1 MRHNA, CDR2 SNTAGT. The V end was cut by 6 bases, the J end by 0 bases, with 11 bases between. This CDR3 has 14 amino acids. This CDR3 is CASRGRIMNTEAFF. In DNA, the CDR3 is TGTGCCAGCAGGGGCAGAATCATGAACACTGAAGCTTTCTTT.